A selection of T cell receptor beta chains follows, all from one sample in a study of T-cell memory formation after mild COVID-19. TCRdb independently ran MiXCR on the 5' RACE reads; one entry per CDR3 protein. The table includes around 450,000 distinct CDR3 sequences, less than 25% detected once. The sample was PBMCs or a T cell subset sorted from them (not recorded which). Every receptor here comes from an adult woman who had mild COVID-19 (a few samples of this study predate the infection). Cell type and time point are not known. The CDR3 runs from the conserved cysteine through the conserved F or W. D genes are given only for firm matches. Only part of the rows carry a size: once, few, many, or a class if the clone is expanded.

D	V	size	J	DNA	CDR3
TRBD1	TRBV6-5	few	TRBJ1-1	TGTGCCAGCAGGGAAAACTACAGGGGGAACACTGAAGCTTTCTTT	CASRENYRGNTEAFF
-	TRBV10-2	few	TRBJ2-7	TGCGCCAGCAGTGAGTCCCTGTGGGGGGCGTACGAGCAGTACTTC	CASSESLWGAYEQYF
-	TRBV7-5	-	TRBJ1-5	-	CISVPEALGQANNQPQHF
TRBD1	TRBV29-1	few	TRBJ2-7	TGCAGCGCTTTTGGACAGGGCAGCTCCTACGAGCAGTACTTC	CSAFGQGSSYEQYF
-	TRBV9	few	TRBJ2-3	TGTGCCAGCAGCGCTGGCCTCGGGGATACGCAGTATTTT	CASSAGLGDTQYF
-	TRBV28	-	TRBJ2-1	TGTGCCAGCAGTACCATCGGGGGAGCTTCCTACAATGAGCAGTTCTTC	CASSTIGGASYNEQFF
TRBD2	TRBV5-1	-	TRBJ2-7	TGCGCCAGCAGCTTGGTAACTCCGGGACTAGTAGGTGTCGTGCAGTACTTC	CASSLVTPGLVGVVQYF
TRBD1	TRBV29-1	few	TRBJ2-7	TGCAGCGTTCGACAGGGTGGGAAGGGCGAGCAGTACTTC	CSVRQGGKGEQYF
TRBD2	TRBV24-1	few	TRBJ2-1	TGTGCCACCAGTGACATAGCGGGAGGAAGGTACAATGAGCAGTTCTTC	CATSDIAGGRYNEQFF
-	TRBV5-1	-	TRBJ2-5	TGCGCCAGCAGCTTGCTCAGGGGTGAGGAGACCCAGTACTTC	CASSLLRGEETQYF
-	TRBV7-6	-	TRBJ2-5	TGTGCCAGCAGCCGTTCTAAGCCGGGAAGGCCAGAGACCCAGTACTTC	CASSRSKPGRPETQYF
-	TRBV24-1	-	TRBJ1-2	TGTGCCACCAGTGGCCAACTAGGACGGTTTTTC	CATSGQLGRFF
TRBD1	TRBV6-5	few	TRBJ1-6	TGTGCCAGCAGTTACTCGGACAGGGATTGGTCACCCCTCCACTTT	CASSYSDRDWSPLHF
-	TRBV5-1	-	TRBJ2-7	TGCGCCAGCAGCTTGGCTCCGGGGGGCGACTACGAGCAGTACTTC	CASSLAPGGDYEQYF
TRBD2	TRBV7-9	-	TRBJ2-3	TGTGCCAGCAGCCACGGGACTAGCGTCACAGATACGCAGTATTTT	CASSHGTSVTDTQYF
TRBD2	TRBV6-5	few	TRBJ2-7	TGTGCCAGCAGGCCAGACTCTAGCGGGAGCCTCGGCGAGCAGTACTTC	CASRPDSSGSLGEQYF
-	TRBV5-1	-	TRBJ2-7	TGCGCCAGCAGCGAGCCGGGACTCCTCTCCTACGAGCAGTACTTC	CASSEPGLLSYEQYF
-	TRBV11-2	few	TRBJ2-1	TGTGCCAGCAGCTCAGAAGCGGCAGGGTGGAATGAGCAGTTCTTC	CASSSEAAGWNEQFF
-	TRBV7-6	-	TRBJ2-1	TGTGCCACCAGTAAGAGGGTCCCCAACAATGAGCAGTTCTTC	CATSKRVPNNEQFF
-	TRBV3-1	few	TRBJ2-3	TGTGCCAGCAGCCCGGCAGGGGCAGTGGGGACAGATACGCAGTATTTT	CASSPAGAVGTDTQYF
-	TRBV9	-	TRBJ1-3	TGTGCCAGCAGCCCCCATTCCGAGGCAGACTCTGGAAACACCATATATTTT	CASSPHSEADSGNTIYF
-	TRBV15	-	TRBJ1-1	TGTGCCACCAGCAGAGTCGAAGGGGGGGAGGCTTTCTTT	CATSRVEGGEAFF
-	TRBV20-1	-	TRBJ2-7	TGCAGTGCTAGTTTTGCGGGACTCCGCTCCTACGAGCAGTACTTC	CSASFAGLRSYEQYF
-	TRBV9	-	TRBJ2-7	TGTGCCAGCAGCAAACGGGACAACGCCCTCTACGAGCAGTACTTC	CASSKRDNALYEQYF
-	TRBV4-3	-	TRBJ2-6	TGCGCCAGCAGCCAAGGGTATTCTGGGGCCAACGTCCTGACTTTC	CASSQGYSGANVLTF
TRBD1	TRBV15	few	TRBJ2-1	TGTGCCACCAAGACAGGGTTCTCCTACAATGAGCAGTTCTTC	CATKTGFSYNEQFF
-	TRBV7-6	few	TRBJ1-1	TGTGCCAGCAGCTTAGATCCCGGCGGCGCTGAAGCTTTCTTT	CASSLDPGGAEAFF
-	TRBV12-3/TRBV12-4	few	TRBJ1-6	TGTGCCAGCAGTCTCACCTCCCCCCGTATGAAATCCCTCCACTTT	CASSLTSPRMKSLHF
-	TRBV5-1	-	TRBJ1-2	TGCGCCAGCAGCTTGGTCCCATGGCCCAGGGGCGGCTATGGCTACACCTTC	CASSLVPWPRGGYGYTF
-	TRBV7-8	few	TRBJ2-5	TGTGCCAGCTATAGTGCCGGGGGCTTTTGGGAGACCCAGTACTTC	CASYSAGGFWETQYF
TRBD1	TRBV6-5	-	TRBJ1-2	TGTGCCAGCAGTTACGCAGGGGGCAACTATGGCTACACCTTC	CASSYAGGNYGYTF
TRBD2	TRBV7-2	-	TRBJ2-1	TGTGCCAGCAGCTTATCGGGACTAGCCCACAATGAGCAGTTCTTC	CASSLSGLAHNEQFF
-	TRBV19	-	TRBJ2-1	TGTGCCAGTAGTCTAGTGTCCGAGGTCTACAATGAGCAGTTCTTC	CASSLVSEVYNEQFF
-	TRBV5-1	-	TRBJ2-3	TGCGCCAGCAGCCGGGTGGGGCAGAGCACAGATACGCAGTATTTT	CASSRVGQSTDTQYF
TRBD1	TRBV18	-	TRBJ1-1	TGTGCCAGCTCACGACAGGGGTTCGGGAACACTGAAGCTTTCTTT	CASSRQGFGNTEAFF
TRBD2	TRBV12-3/TRBV12-4	-	TRBJ2-1	TGTGCCAGCAGTTTCTTCGGGAGGGACCTTCGGGAGCAGTTCTTC	CASSFFGRDLREQFF
TRBD2	TRBV18	few	TRBJ2-1	TGTGCCAGCTCACCGGCGGGAGTCGGCGTGAATGAGCAGTTCTTC	CASSPAGVGVNEQFF
-	TRBV6-6	few	TRBJ2-3	TGTGCCAGCAGTTACGGGCAGACGGCAGATACGCAGTATTTT	CASSYGQTADTQYF
-	TRBV7-9	-	TRBJ1-2	TGTGCCAGCAGTACGGGACCTAACTATGGCTACACCTTC	CASSTGPNYGYTF
TRBD1	TRBV27	-	TRBJ1-1	TGTGCCAGCAGTGTACAGGGGCCGAACACTGAAGCTTTCTTT	CASSVQGPNTEAFF
TRBD2	TRBV27	-	TRBJ2-1	TGTGCCAGCAGTCGATTAGCGGGGAGGGTGTTCTTC	CASSRLAGRVFF
-	TRBV4-3	-	TRBJ1-2	TGCGCCAGCAGCCTAGGTACATGGGAAGGGGACTATGGCTACACCTTC	CASSLGTWEGDYGYTF
-	TRBV12-3/TRBV12-4	many	TRBJ2-3	TGTGCCAGCAGTTTTGGTACTAGTGGAGATACGCAGTATTTT	CASSFGTSGDTQYF
-	TRBV5-6	-	TRBJ2-1	TGTGCCAGCAGCTTTGTAGGACAGAGCAATGAGCAGTTCTTC	CASSFVGQSNEQFF
-	TRBV10-3	-	TRBJ2-3	TGTGCCATCAGTGAGTCGGGCGGTGCTGCAGCGGATTCTAGCACAGATACGCAGTATTTT	CAISESGGAAADSSTDTQYF
TRBD2	TRBV20-1	-	TRBJ2-5	TGCAGTGCTAGAAGCGGGGGACGGATGAGCGGGGGACCGTCAGAGACCCAGTACTTC	CSARSGGRMSGGPSETQYF
-	TRBV12-3/TRBV12-4	-	TRBJ2-6	TGTGCCAGCAGTTTGAGCTCGTCTGGGGCCAACGTCCTGACTTTC	CASSLSSSGANVLTF
-	TRBV7-2	-	TRBJ1-5	TGTGCCAGCAGCGAGACATTGACAGGCAATCAGCCCCAGCATTTT	CASSETLTGNQPQHF
TRBD1	TRBV20-1	few	TRBJ1-2	TGCAGTGCTAGACAGGGGGCAATCCCCTATGGCTACACCTTC	CSARQGAIPYGYTF
-	TRBV29-1	-	TRBJ2-7	TGCAGCGCCGGAGCGCCGTTGGGGGCCACCTACGAGCAGTACTTC	CSAGAPLGATYEQYF
TRBD2	TRBV11-2	-	TRBJ2-5	TGTGCCAGCACCCTCGGGCCTCGGACTAGCGGGGGCCAAGAGACCCAGTACTTC	CASTLGPRTSGGQETQYF
-	TRBV7-9	-	TRBJ2-5	TGTGCCAGCAGCTTCGGGTTGTGGGAGACCCAGTACTTC	CASSFGLWETQYF
-	TRBV19	once	TRBJ1-2	TGTGCCAGTAGTATTTACACGGCCCACGGCTACACCTTC	CASSIYTAHGYTF
TRBD2	TRBV5-1	-	TRBJ2-3	TGCGCCAGCAGCAAAAAAAGCGGGAGGACCACTAGCACAGATACGCAGTATTTT	CASSKKSGRTTSTDTQYF
-	TRBV12-3/TRBV12-4	-	TRBJ2-3	TGTGCCAGTTGGGTTGGCCTCCCCGATACGCAGTATTTT	CASWVGLPDTQYF
-	TRBV29-1	-	TRBJ2-3	TGCAGCGTGAAGGGCTCGGATACGCAGTATTTT	CSVKGSDTQYF
-	TRBV7-2	few	TRBJ2-1	TGTGCCAGCAGCTCATCGCCGGGGGAGCAGTTCTTC	CASSSSPGEQFF
-	TRBV23-1	-	TRBJ1-5	TGCGCCAGCAGTCAATACAAGGGAGTGGACGGCAATCAGCCCCAGCATTTT	CASSQYKGVDGNQPQHF
-	TRBV20-1	few	TRBJ1-2	TGCAGTGTTATAGGGACAACCAGTAATGGCTACACCTTC	CSVIGTTSNGYTF
TRBD2	TRBV4-2	many	TRBJ2-1	TGTGCCAGCAGCAACCAAGCGGGAGGGTCTGCGAGTGATGAGCAGTTCTTC	CASSNQAGGSASDEQFF